This T cell receptor beta chain originates from a study of T-cell reconstitution after alpha-beta-depleted transplantation in children. Findings of the study overall: In some patients, recipient T cells and intrathymic progenitors surviving conditioning explained high day-60 diversity.

This clonotype was counted many times. What it binds is not known. The CDR3 covers 14 residues. Germline V gives CDR1 SGHRS, CDR2 YFSETQ. V was pared by 3 bases and J by 3 bases, with 12 bases between. As it was prepared, the TCRbeta library received unique molecular identifiers. TCRdb re-called the PCR reads through MiXCR, storing one row per CDR3 protein. The table records about 230,000 distinct CDR3 sequences, roughly 10% of them present only once. The specimen comprised PBMCs, sampled before TCRalphabeta/CD19-depleted stem cell transplant. The sequence came from a child under two years old with acute myeloid leukemia, due to receive a stem cell transplant. J is TRBJ2-5 and V is TRBV5-1, with D perhaps given as TRBD1 or TRBD2 (5 bases each). CDR3 in DNA: TGCGCCAGCAGCTGGGGGTGGGCAGAAGAGACCCAGTACTTC. It specifies CASSWGWAEETQYF.